This TCR beta chain was sequenced for a study of blood T cell repertoires in COVID-19 (dated by TCRdb to about 2020). With regard to the full study: The collaborator samples originated in the United States, Italy and Spain and spanned the acute and convalescent phases of COVID-19. The prospective study material was composed of cDNA or gDNA derived from T cells, B-cell-depleted T cells, or PBMCs. Subjects who had been exposed to COVID-19, were actively infected with it, or had recovered from it provided the deeply sampled blood TCRbeta repertoires that made up the dataset. Samples came from the ongoing ImmuneRACE study (first 160 participants) plus 1,254 subjects from 6 global collaborators. Sample metadata almost always included a de-identified subject ID, COVID-19 status, age in years and sex. Where available, HLA class I and class II types were taken from metadata supplied by the sample provider and were not determined by assay-based typing. The repertoires were released in a freely available public database meant as a resource for research on the immune response to SARS-CoV-2. Broad study findings and their caveats: The amount of clinical and demographic metadata varied by source and participant and was provided uncurated.

One collaborating source in Seattle enrolled patients while the patients were actively infected and followed the patients over time throughout the course of disease. The collaborating institutions used their own protocols to collect whole blood in K2EDTA tubes. For TCRbeta analysis, collaborator samples were shipped as frozen whole blood, as isolated PBMCs, or as DNA extracted from either sample type. TCRbeta CDR3 regions were amplified from genomic DNA by means of the immunoSEQ Assay, a bias-controlled multiplex PCR. Regarding the original processing steps: The number of nucleated cells in each sample was estimated from the amplification of reference gene primers within the assay. Sequence reads were collapsed and filtered to measure the absolute abundance of every unique TCRbeta CDR3 rearrangement. For each sample, productive Simpson clonality was calculated by taking the square root of Simpson's diversity index across productive rearrangements. What TCRdb holds here is the immuneACCESS table cut down to in-frame rearrangements. Part of the clones is not present; checked against another copy, under half of the missing clones reflect an unresolved V gene, and the others are unexplained. The V and J calls and clone size are taken from that table; D and trimming were inferred from the DNA. The table for this sample lists approximately 170,000 clones; roughly 84% of them were counted only once. The ten largest clones take up around 13% of the sample.

The germline V gene (reference sequence) provides CDR1 LNHDA and CDR2 SQIVND. V lost 5 bases and J lost 2 bases; the stretch between them is 10 bases long. From its cysteine to its phenylalanine, the CDR3 spans 15 amino acids. Just the 45-base CDR3 DNA is kept, in frame starting at base 1. A note on this clone: Its antigen remains unidentified. Base quality data are lacking; no much larger clone is found one base away.

The rearranged chain carries TRBV19 and TRBJ2-6; TRBD1 is a possible D gene, resting on 6 matching bases. Sequenced input: peripheral blood. The clonotype was recovered from a woman in her 70s with COVID-19, enrolled during active disease. The nucleotide sequence is TGTGCCAGTAGTCCACAGGGCCCTGGGGCCAACGTCCTGACTTTC. Translation gives CASSPQGPGANVLTF.